What follows are 9 T cell receptor beta chains derived from one specimen sequenced in a study of human T cells and chemical hapten exposure (dated by TCRdb to the early 2020s). Reading the label with the study, this specimen's time point is: patch test 3, about 24 weeks after DPC sensitization. Taken with the paper, the label for treatment or condition translates to: therapeutic diphenylcyclopropenone sensitization with weekly scalp DPC. Libraries came from RACE. TCRdb lists the instrument as NextSeq 500. Using fastp trimming at Q25 and MiXCR clonotype assembly, TCRdb reanalyzed the public sequencing data and kept in-frame beta chains. Records with the same CDR3 protein are collapsed into one entry carrying the most frequent genes and DNA. In this sample the table shows roughly 71,000 distinct CDR3 sequences, over 8.5% of which occur a single time. The top ten clones comprise roughly 1.3% of the sample.

The sequencing used whole blood, collected in connection with sensitization to the hapten diphenylcyclopropenone (DPC). Receptors originate from a woman between 50 and 59 years old with alopecia areata. Some clones in this sample may be carry-over from other donors' samples.

This clonotype was seen repeatedly, ten times or more. The chain combines TRBV4-3 with TRBJ2-6; D unresolved. Germline V gene sequence: CDR1 LGHNA, CDR2 YSLEER. The CDR3 spans 15 residues. The V end lost 2 bases, the J end lost 0 bases, and 5 bases lay between the germline ends. The CDR3 spells CASSQISSGANVLTF. CDR3 nucleotides: TGCGCCAGCAGCCAAATAAGCTCTGGGGCCAACGTCCTGACTTTC.

The rearrangement links TRBV6-1 to TRBJ1-5; D is unclear. In germline, CDR1 is MNHNS, CDR2 SASEGT. The V end was cut by 6 bases, the J end by 2 bases, with 14 bases between. The CDR3 spans 15 residues. This CDR3 reads CASRNNRLGNQPQHF. CDR3 bases: TGTGCCAGCAGGAACAATCGTCTGGGCAATCAGCCCCAGCATTTT.

V usage is TRBV5-4 and J usage is TRBJ2-1; 7 nucleotides align to TRBD2. There are 14 residues in the CDR3. V lost 4 bases to trimming and J lost 4 bases; unmatched junction nucleotides: 5. Germline V gene lookup returns CDR1 SGHNT and CDR2 YYREEE (reference sequence). Here the CDR3 reads CASSRGDAYNEQFF. The DNA of the CDR3 is TGTGCCAGCAGCCGGGGGGACGCTTACAATGAGCAGTTCTTC.

This clonotype was seen many times. V gene TRBV6-2 or TRBV6-3 combines with J gene TRBJ1-1; 7 positions agree with TRBD1. The CDR3 spans 13 residues. The germline gives CDR1 MNHEY, CDR2 SVGEGT. After removal of 6 bases from V and 8 bases from J, the junction contained 9 bases not matched to a gene. CDR3 DNA: TGTGCCAGCAGCACGGCACAACAGGGGGAAGCTTTCTTT. Encoded protein: CASSTAQQGEAFF.

This clonotype was counted only a few times. This chain uses TRBV6-6 with TRBJ1-2; no definite D call. Deletions cut 6 bases from V and 0 bases from J, with 14 bases between. Germline loops: CDR1 MNHNY, CDR2 SVGAGI (reference sequence). The CDR3 totals 15 residues. CDR3 loop: CASRPYLQANYGYTF. The CDR3 bases are TGTGCCAGCAGACCTTACCTTCAAGCTAACTATGGCTACACCTTC.

This clonotype was recorded at least ten times. The genes are TRBV4-3 and TRBJ1-2; D not certain. The CDR3 runs 14 residues. Germline V gene data show CDR1 as LGHNA and CDR2 as YSLEER. Trimming shortened V by 0 bases and J by 2 bases, and 7 bases separated the two germline ends. The DNA of the CDR3 is TGCGCCAGCAGCCAAGAGAGCGAAAACTATGGCTACACCTTC. It is translated as CASSQESENYGYTF.

The chain has TRBV6-5 and TRBJ2-7; D gene uncertain. Looked up from germline, CDR1 is MNHEY and CDR2 is SVGAGI. This CDR3 has 11 residues. Trimming pared 2 bases from V and 9 bases from J, leaving 8 bases between. The CDR3 DNA follows: TGTGCCAGCAGTTACCCACCCGTGCAGTACTTC. Translation: CASSYPPVQYF.

This clonotype was detected many times. The rearrangement joins TRBV7-2 to TRBJ1-2, with D uncertain. The V and J ends lost 4 bases and 3 bases respectively, with 12 bases between them. The CDR3 spans 14 residues. Looked up from germline, CDR1 is SGHTA and CDR2 is FQGNSA. The CDR3 protein is CASSSHQVDYGYTF. The CDR3 DNA reads TGTGCCAGCAGCTCCCATCAGGTTGACTATGGCTACACCTTC.

This clonotype was seen repeatedly, ten times or more. The CDR3 loop reads CSARPGGYSYEQYF. The CDR3 DNA follows: TGCAGTGCCCGACCCGGGGGCTACTCCTACGAGCAGTACTTC. The gene calls are TRBV20-1 and TRBJ2-7, with D possibly being TRBD1 or TRBD2 (6 bases each). V shed 6 bases and J shed 0 bases, with 15 bases lying between them. This CDR3 region has 14 residues. The germline V gene encodes CDR1 DFQATT and CDR2 SNEGSKA (reference sequence).